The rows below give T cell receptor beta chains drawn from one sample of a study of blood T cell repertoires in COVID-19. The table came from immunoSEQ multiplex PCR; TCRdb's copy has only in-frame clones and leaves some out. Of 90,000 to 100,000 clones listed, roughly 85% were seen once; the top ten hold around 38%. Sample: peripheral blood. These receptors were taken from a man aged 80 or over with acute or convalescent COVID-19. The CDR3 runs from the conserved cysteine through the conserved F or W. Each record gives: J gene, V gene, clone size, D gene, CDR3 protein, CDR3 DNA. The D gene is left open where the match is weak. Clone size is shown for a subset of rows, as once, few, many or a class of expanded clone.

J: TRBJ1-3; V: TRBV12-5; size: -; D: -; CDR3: CASGLARGWGEVGNTIYF; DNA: TGTGCTAGTGGTTTGGCCCGAGGGTGGGGAGAAGTTGGAAACACCATATATTTT
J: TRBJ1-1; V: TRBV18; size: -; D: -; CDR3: CASSLTGNTEAFF; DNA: TGTGCCAGCTCGCTTACAGGGAACACTGAAGCTTTCTTT
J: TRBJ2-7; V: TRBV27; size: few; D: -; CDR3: CASSSLQLTYEQYF; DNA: TGTGCCAGCAGTTCGCTGCAACTTACCTACGAGCAGTACTTC
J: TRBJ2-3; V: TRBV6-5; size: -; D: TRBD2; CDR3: CASSSTSGTTDTQYF; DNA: TGTGCCAGCAGTTCGACTAGCGGGACGACAGATACGCAGTATTTT
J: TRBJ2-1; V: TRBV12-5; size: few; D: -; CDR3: CASGLVRAGLGYNEQFF; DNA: TGTGCTAGTGGTTTGGTACGGGCGGGGTTGGGGTACAATGAGCAGTTCTTC
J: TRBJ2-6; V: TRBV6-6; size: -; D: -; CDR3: CASSSSISGANVLTF; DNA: TGTGCCAGCAGTTCCTCCATCTCTGGGGCCAACGTCCTGACTTTC
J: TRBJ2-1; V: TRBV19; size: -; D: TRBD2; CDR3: CASSLPGLAGRAGNEQFF; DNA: TGTGCCAGTAGTCTGCCGGGACTAGCGGGGAGGGCTGGCAATGAGCAGTTCTTC
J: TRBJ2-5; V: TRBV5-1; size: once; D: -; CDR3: CASSLLGTQETQYF; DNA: TGCGCCAGCAGCTTGTTGGGCACACAAGAGACCCAGTACTTC
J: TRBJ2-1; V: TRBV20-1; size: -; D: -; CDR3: CSARGPGEQFF; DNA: TGCAGTGCTAGAGGTCCGGGGGAGCAGTTCTTC
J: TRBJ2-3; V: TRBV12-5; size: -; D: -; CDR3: CASGLDRVTDTQYF; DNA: TGTGCTAGTGGTTTGGACAGGGTGACAGATACGCAGTATTTT
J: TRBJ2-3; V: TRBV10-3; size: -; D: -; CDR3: CATSPVTFTDTQYF; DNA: TGTGCCACCAGCCCGGTTACTTTCACAGATACGCAGTATTTT
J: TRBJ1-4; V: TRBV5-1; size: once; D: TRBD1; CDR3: CASSSKTGRNEKLFF; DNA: TGCGCCAGCAGCTCGAAGACAGGGCGAAATGAAAAACTGTTTTTT
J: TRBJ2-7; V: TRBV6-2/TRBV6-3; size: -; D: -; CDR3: CASSLIQSEQYF; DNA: TGTGCCAGCAGTCTTATACAAAGCGAGCAGTACTTC
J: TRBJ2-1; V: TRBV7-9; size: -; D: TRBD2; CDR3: CASSETSGTLSYNEQFF; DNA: TGTGCCAGCAGCGAGACTAGCGGGACGCTCTCCTACAATGAGCAGTTCTTC